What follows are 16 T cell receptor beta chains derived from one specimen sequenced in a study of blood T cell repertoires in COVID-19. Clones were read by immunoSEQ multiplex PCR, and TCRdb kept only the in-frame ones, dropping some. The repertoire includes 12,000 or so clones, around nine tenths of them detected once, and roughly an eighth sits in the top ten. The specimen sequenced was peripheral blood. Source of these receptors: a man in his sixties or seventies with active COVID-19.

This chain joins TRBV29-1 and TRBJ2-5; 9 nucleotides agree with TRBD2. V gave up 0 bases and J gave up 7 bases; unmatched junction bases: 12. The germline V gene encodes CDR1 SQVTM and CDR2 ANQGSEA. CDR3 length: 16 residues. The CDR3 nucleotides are TGCAGCGTTGAAGATCTGGAGCGGGGGGTCAGGGGGACCCAGTACTTC. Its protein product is CSVEDLERGVRGTQYF.

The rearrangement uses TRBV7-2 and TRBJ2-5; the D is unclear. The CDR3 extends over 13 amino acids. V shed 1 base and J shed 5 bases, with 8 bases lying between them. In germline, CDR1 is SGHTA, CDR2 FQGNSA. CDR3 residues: CASSLGIVETQYF. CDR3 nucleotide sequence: TGTGCCAGCAGCTTAGGTATCGTTGAGACCCAGTACTTC.

CDR3 residues: CASSDPVLLGGTQYF. CDR3 coding DNA: TGTGCCAGCAGTGATCCGGTGCTGCTTGGTGGTACGCAGTATTTT. The chain couples TRBV2 to TRBJ2-3; D ambiguous. The germline V gene has CDR1 SNHLY and CDR2 FYNNEI. V lost 3 bases and J lost 8, with 18 bases in between. The CDR3 covers 15 residues.

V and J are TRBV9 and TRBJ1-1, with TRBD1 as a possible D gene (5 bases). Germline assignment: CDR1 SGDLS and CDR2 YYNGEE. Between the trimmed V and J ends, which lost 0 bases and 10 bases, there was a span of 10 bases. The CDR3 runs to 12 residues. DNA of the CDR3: TGTGCCAGCAGCGTAGCTGGAGGGACAGCTTTCTTT. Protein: CASSVAGGTAFF.

CDR3 nucleotide sequence: TGTGCCATCAGTGACTCAGACTCCGGGCCCCAGCATTTT. This encodes CAISDSDSGPQHF. V gene TRBV10-3 combines with J gene TRBJ1-5; no reliable D call. The CDR3 sequence is 13 residues long. CDR1 is ENHRY, CDR2 SYGVKD, per germline. Trimming removed 3 bases at V and 9 bases at J, with 12 bases between.

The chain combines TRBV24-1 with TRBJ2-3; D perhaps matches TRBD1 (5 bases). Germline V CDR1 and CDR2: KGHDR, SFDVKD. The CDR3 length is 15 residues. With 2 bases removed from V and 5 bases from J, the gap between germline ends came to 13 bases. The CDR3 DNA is TGTGCCACCAGTGATTCCAGGACACTCCTAGATACGCAGTATTTT. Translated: CATSDSRTLLDTQYF.

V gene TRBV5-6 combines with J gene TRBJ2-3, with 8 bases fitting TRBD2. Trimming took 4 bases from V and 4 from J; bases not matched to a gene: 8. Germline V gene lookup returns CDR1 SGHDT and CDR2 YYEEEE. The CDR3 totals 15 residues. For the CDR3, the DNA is TGTGCCAGCAGCCTTAGCGGGGCCCGCGCAGATACGCAGTATTTT. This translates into CASSLSGARADTQYF.

This CDR3 is CASSYDEGSANYGYTF. The CDR3 coding sequence is TGTGCCAGCAGTTATGATGAGGGCTCGGCCAACTATGGCTACACCTTC. This chain links TRBV6-5 with TRBJ1-2; no reliable D call. Deletions cut 3 bases from V and 2 bases from J, with 16 bases between. The CDR3 has 16 amino acids. From germline, CDR1 is MNHEY and CDR2 SVGAGI.

Here the CDR3 DNA reads TGTGCCTGGAGCTGGGAGAATGAGCAGTACTTC. It is translated as CAWSWENEQYF. The chain links TRBV30 to TRBJ2-7, with a tentative D call TRBD2 (5 bases). From germline, CDR1 is GTSNPN and CDR2 SVGIG (reference sequence). V gave up 3 bases and J gave up 7 bases, with 10 bases separating them. This CDR3 has 11 amino acids.

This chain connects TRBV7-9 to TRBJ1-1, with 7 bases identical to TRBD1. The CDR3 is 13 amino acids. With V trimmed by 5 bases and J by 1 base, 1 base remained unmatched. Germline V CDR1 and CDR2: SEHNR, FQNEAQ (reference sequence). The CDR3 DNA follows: TGTGCCAGCAGCCGACAGGGGAACACTGAAGCTTTCTTT. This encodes CASSRQGNTEAFF.

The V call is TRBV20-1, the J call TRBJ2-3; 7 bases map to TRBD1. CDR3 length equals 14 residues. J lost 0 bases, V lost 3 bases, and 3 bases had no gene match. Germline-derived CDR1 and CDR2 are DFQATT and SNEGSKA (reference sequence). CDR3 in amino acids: CSASRGPSTDTQYF. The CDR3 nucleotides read TGCAGTGCTAGTAGGGGGCCAAGCACAGATACGCAGTATTTT.

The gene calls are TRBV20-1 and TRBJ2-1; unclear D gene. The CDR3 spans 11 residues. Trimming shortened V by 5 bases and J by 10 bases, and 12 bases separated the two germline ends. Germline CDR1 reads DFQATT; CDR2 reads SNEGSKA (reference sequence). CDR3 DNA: TGCAGTGCTTCCCCGGGTCCCGAGCAGTTCTTC. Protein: CSASPGPEQFF.

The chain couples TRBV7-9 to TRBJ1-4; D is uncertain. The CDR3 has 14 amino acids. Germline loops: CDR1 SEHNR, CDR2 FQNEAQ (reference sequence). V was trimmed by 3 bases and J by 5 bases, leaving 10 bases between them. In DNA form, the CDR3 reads TGTGCCAGCAGCTTTTCCAGTGCCAATGAAAAACTGTTTTTT. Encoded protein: CASSFSSANEKLFF. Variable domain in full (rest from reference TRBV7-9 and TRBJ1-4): DTGVSQNPRHKITKRGQNVTFRCDPISEHNRLYWYRQTLGQGPEFLTYFQNEAQLEKSRLLSDRFSAERPKGSFSTLEIQRTEQGDSAMYLCASSFSSANEKLFFGSGTQLSVL.

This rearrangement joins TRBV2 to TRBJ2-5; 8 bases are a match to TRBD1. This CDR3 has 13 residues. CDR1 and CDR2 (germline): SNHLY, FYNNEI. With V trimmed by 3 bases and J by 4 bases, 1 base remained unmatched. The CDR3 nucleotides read TGTGCCAGCAGTGACGACAGGGGAGAGACCCAGTACTTC. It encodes CASSDDRGETQYF.

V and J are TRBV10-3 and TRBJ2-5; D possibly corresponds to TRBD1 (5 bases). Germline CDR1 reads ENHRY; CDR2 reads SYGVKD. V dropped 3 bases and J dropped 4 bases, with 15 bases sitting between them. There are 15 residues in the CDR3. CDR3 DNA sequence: TGTGCCATCAGTGACCAGGGTGACGTCGGAGAGACCCAGTACTTC. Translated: CAISDQGDVGETQYF.

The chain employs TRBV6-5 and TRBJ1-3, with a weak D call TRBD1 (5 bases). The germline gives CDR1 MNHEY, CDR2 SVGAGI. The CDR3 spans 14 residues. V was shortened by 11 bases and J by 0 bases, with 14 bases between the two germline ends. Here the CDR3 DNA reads TGTGCCGGAGGGGCGGATTACTCTGGAAACACCATATATTTT. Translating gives CAGGADYSGNTIYF.